The source of this TCR beta chain is a study of CD8 T cells in ankylosing spondylitis. Study-wide points: In ankylosing spondylitis blood, a motif of roughly 8 highly homologous TCR beta variants appeared characteristic.

Trimming cost V 5 bases and J 7 bases, with 17 bases left between them. The germline gives CDR1 SGHTA, CDR2 FQGNSA. The CDR3 sequence is 14 residues long. Quantitative 5'-RACE with molecular barcodes generated TCR beta libraries. MiXCR was run by TCRdb on the 5' RACE reads, yielding one entry per CDR3 protein. Here the sample spans about 540,000 distinct CDR3 sequences, 10% to 15% being singletons. This clonotype came up many times. Its antigen is unidentified. This receptor was obtained from a male donor with ankylosing spondylitis. Sequences were obtained from blood, either unsorted or a sorted T cell fraction (not recorded which). The chain links TRBV7-2 to TRBJ1-2; D remains unclear. The CDR3 nucleotides read TGTGCCAGCAGCGCCTTGCCCCCTCCGGGTGGCTACACCTTC. Translated: CASSALPPPGGYTF. Drawing the rest from reference TRBV7-2 and TRBJ1-2, the complete variable domain is GAGVSQSPSNKVTEKGKDVELRCDPISGHTALYWYRQSLGQGLEFLIYFQGNSAPDKSGLPSDRFSAERTGGSVSTLTIQRTQQEDSAVYLCASSALPPPGGYTFGSGTRLTVV.